The rows below give T cell receptor beta chains drawn from one sample of a study of Graves' ophthalmopathy and Graves' hyperthyroidism. MiXCR, run by TCRdb on the multiplex PCR reads, gives a single entry per CDR3 protein. This sample has 300,000 to 400,000 distinct CDR3 sequences, with about 17% found just once. What was sequenced was peripheral blood. The receptors originated from an adult man with Graves' ophthalmopathy. Each CDR3 is given with its conserved first and last residue. The D gene is left open where the match is weak. Some rows have no size entry. The others give once, few or many, or a class for an expanded clone.

CDR3 protein: CASSPATGTVYGYTF
CDR3 DNA: TGTGCCAGCAGTCCAGCGACAGGGACGGTCTATGGCTACACCTTC
V gene: TRBV6-1
J gene: TRBJ1-2
D gene: TRBD1
clone size: -

CDR3 protein: CASGNSLNQPQHF
CDR3 DNA: TGTGCCAGCGGTAACAGTCTCAATCAGCCCCAGCATTTT
V gene: TRBV2
J gene: TRBJ1-5
D gene: -
clone size: -

CDR3 protein: CAWRQSQEAQNF
CDR3 DNA: TGTGCCTGGAGGCAGAGCCAAGAGGCCCAGAACTTC
V gene: TRBV30
J gene: TRBJ2-5
D gene: -
clone size: -

CDR3 protein: CAWRKAFDTEAFF
CDR3 DNA: TGTGCCTGGAGAAAGGCGTTTGACACTGAAGCTTTCTTT
V gene: TRBV30
J gene: TRBJ1-1
D gene: -
clone size: many

CDR3 protein: CATSRDGGDNSPLHF
CDR3 DNA: TGTGCCACCAGCAGAGATGGGGGGGATAATTCACCCCTCCACTTT
V gene: TRBV15
J gene: TRBJ1-6
D gene: -
clone size: many

CDR3 protein: CASTLRGHRVGDTEAFF
CDR3 DNA: TGTGCCAGCACCTTACGCGGGCACAGGGTTGGGGACACTGAAGCTTTCTTT
V gene: TRBV27
J gene: TRBJ1-1
D gene: -
clone size: many

CDR3 protein: CASSSPRDRDEQYF
CDR3 DNA: TGTGCCAGCAGTTCACCGAGGGACAGGGACGAGCAGTACTTC
V gene: TRBV12-3/TRBV12-4
J gene: TRBJ2-7
D gene: TRBD1
clone size: -

CDR3 protein: CASRTSGPNTGELFF
CDR3 DNA: TGTGCCAGCAGAACTAGCGGGCCGAACACCGGGGAGCTGTTTTTT
V gene: TRBV12-3/TRBV12-4
J gene: TRBJ2-2
D gene: TRBD2
clone size: -

CDR3 protein: CAWSTGKSVQPQHF
CDR3 DNA: TGTGCCTGGAGTACAGGGAAGTCGGTTCAGCCCCAGCATTTT
V gene: TRBV30
J gene: TRBJ1-5
D gene: -
clone size: many

CDR3 protein: CASSYSTRATHEQYF
CDR3 DNA: TGTGCCAGCAGTTACTCGACCAGGGCCACCCACGAGCAGTACTTC
V gene: TRBV6-5
J gene: TRBJ2-7
D gene: -
clone size: many

CDR3 protein: CASSHTGLNTEAFF
CDR3 DNA: TGTGCCAGCAGCCATACGGGCCTGAACACTGAAGCTTTCTTT
V gene: TRBV27
J gene: TRBJ1-1
D gene: -
clone size: few

CDR3 protein: CASSSKLWTGETQYF
CDR3 DNA: TGTGCCAGTAGTAGTAAATTGTGGACCGGGGAGACCCAGTACTTC
V gene: TRBV19
J gene: TRBJ2-5
D gene: -
clone size: many

CDR3 protein: CASSFGELFF
CDR3 DNA: TGTGCCAGCAGTTTTGGGGAGCTGTTTTTT
V gene: TRBV12-3/TRBV12-4
J gene: TRBJ2-2
D gene: -
clone size: many

CDR3 protein: CASTGETGELFF
CDR3 DNA: TGTGCCAGTACGGGGGAGACCGGGGAGCTGTTTTTT
V gene: TRBV6-1
J gene: TRBJ2-2
D gene: -
clone size: many

CDR3 protein: CASSEGQGYEQYF
CDR3 DNA: TGTGCCAGCAGCGAGGGACAGGGTTACGAGCAGTACTTC
V gene: TRBV9
J gene: TRBJ2-7
D gene: TRBD1
clone size: many

CDR3 protein: CSAREEGKWGNQPQHF
CDR3 DNA: TGCAGTGCTAGAGAGGAGGGGAAATGGGGCAATCAGCCCCAGCATTTT
V gene: TRBV20-1
J gene: TRBJ1-5
D gene: -
clone size: many

CDR3 protein: CASSFGTEGNYGYTF
CDR3 DNA: TGTGCCAGCAGCTTTGGGACAGAGGGGAACTATGGCTACACCTTC
V gene: TRBV7-8
J gene: TRBJ1-2
D gene: TRBD1
clone size: many

CDR3 protein: CASSSRVVSSGGELFF
CDR3 DNA: TGTGCCAGCAGTTCCCGCGTCGTTAGCTCAGGCGGGGAGCTGTTTTTT
V gene: TRBV12-3/TRBV12-4
J gene: TRBJ2-2
D gene: -
clone size: many

CDR3 protein: CASRPQGSQGTQYF
CDR3 DNA: TGTGCCAGCAGGCCTCAGGGATCCCAGGGGACCCAGTACTTC
V gene: TRBV28
J gene: TRBJ2-5
D gene: -
clone size: many

CDR3 protein: CASSWGQRAFF
CDR3 DNA: TGTGCCAGCAGTTGGGGACAGCGAGCTTTCTTT
V gene: TRBV6-2/TRBV6-3
J gene: TRBJ1-1
D gene: TRBD1
clone size: -

CDR3 protein: CSAQNAGQGMMHGYTF
CDR3 DNA: TGCAGTGCCCAAAACGCGGGACAGGGGATGATGCATGGCTACACCTTC
V gene: TRBV20-1
J gene: TRBJ1-2
D gene: TRBD1
clone size: -

CDR3 protein: CASSNREKSSYEQYF
CDR3 DNA: TGTGCCAGCAGTAACAGGGAGAAGAGCTCCTACGAGCAGTACTTC
V gene: TRBV11-1
J gene: TRBJ2-7
D gene: -
clone size: many

CDR3 protein: CASSNVPQYGYTF
CDR3 DNA: TGTGCCAGCAGTAATGTTCCGCAGTATGGCTACACCTTC
V gene: TRBV12-3/TRBV12-4
J gene: TRBJ1-2
D gene: -
clone size: -

CDR3 protein: CAWSTGTGSGGYTF
CDR3 DNA: TGTGCCTGGAGTACTGGGACAGGGTCAGGTGGCTACACCTTC
V gene: TRBV30
J gene: TRBJ1-2
D gene: TRBD1
clone size: many

CDR3 protein: CSATEDSRPFSGGYTF
CDR3 DNA: TGCAGTGCGACCGAGGACAGCCGACCCTTTTCAGGTGGCTACACCTTC
V gene: TRBV20-1
J gene: TRBJ1-2
D gene: -
clone size: many

CDR3 protein: CASRPRLEPRETQYF
CDR3 DNA: TGTGCCAGCAGGCCCAGACTCGAACCCCGGGAGACCCAGTACTTC
V gene: TRBV6-2/TRBV6-3
J gene: TRBJ2-5
D gene: -
clone size: many

CDR3 protein: CASSLSLGVNTEAFF
CDR3 DNA: TGTGCCAGCAGTCTGTCTTTGGGAGTTAACACTGAAGCTTTCTTT
V gene: TRBV12-3/TRBV12-4
J gene: TRBJ1-1
D gene: -
clone size: many

CDR3 protein: CASSVLTGGTEAFF
CDR3 DNA: TGCGCCAGCAGCGTACTAACAGGGGGGACTGAAGCTTTCTTT
V gene: TRBV5-1
J gene: TRBJ1-1
D gene: TRBD1
clone size: -

CDR3 protein: CASSLVQGVYEQYF
CDR3 DNA: TGTGCCAGCAGTTTAGTACAGGGGGTCTACGAGCAGTACTTC
V gene: TRBV28
J gene: TRBJ2-7
D gene: TRBD1
clone size: many

CDR3 protein: CASSSQGEETQYF
CDR3 DNA: TGTGCCAGCAGTTCCCAGGGGGAAGAGACCCAGTACTTC
V gene: TRBV6-5
J gene: TRBJ2-5
D gene: TRBD1
clone size: many

CDR3 protein: CATSSGTGETQYF
CDR3 DNA: TGTGCCACCAGCAGCGGGACAGGGGAGACCCAGTACTTC
V gene: TRBV15
J gene: TRBJ2-5
D gene: TRBD1
clone size: -

CDR3 protein: CASSSARLAGEETQYF
CDR3 DNA: TGCGCCAGCAGCTCAGCCCGACTAGCGGGAGAAGAGACCCAGTACTTC
V gene: TRBV5-1
J gene: TRBJ2-5
D gene: TRBD2
clone size: -

CDR3 protein: CASSETGPYEQYF
CDR3 DNA: TGTGCCAGCAGCGAGACAGGTCCCTACGAGCAGTACTTC
V gene: TRBV7-6
J gene: TRBJ2-7
D gene: -
clone size: -

CDR3 protein: CSARAGGGNQPQHF
CDR3 DNA: TGCAGTGCTAGAGCAGGGGGAGGCAATCAGCCCCAGCATTTT
V gene: TRBV20-1
J gene: TRBJ1-5
D gene: TRBD1
clone size: many

CDR3 protein: CASSLGQTRNNSPLHF
CDR3 DNA: TGTGCCAGCAGCTTAGGACAGACGCGGAATAATTCACCCCTCCACTTT
V gene: TRBV7-8
J gene: TRBJ1-6
D gene: -
clone size: many

CDR3 protein: CASSSQGSGELFF
CDR3 DNA: TGCGCCAGCAGCTCACAGGGTAGCGGGGAGCTGTTTTTT
V gene: TRBV5-1
J gene: TRBJ2-2
D gene: -
clone size: many

CDR3 protein: CASSEQPSNTEAFF
CDR3 DNA: TGCGCCAGCAGTGAACAGCCATCGAACACTGAAGCTTTCTTT
V gene: TRBV10-1
J gene: TRBJ1-1
D gene: -
clone size: few

CDR3 protein: CASSYPRANQETQYF
CDR3 DNA: TGTGCCAGCAGTTACCCCCGAGCGAACCAAGAGACCCAGTACTTC
V gene: TRBV6-2/TRBV6-3
J gene: TRBJ2-5
D gene: -
clone size: many

CDR3 protein: CASRGSSGQETQYF
CDR3 DNA: TGTGCCAGCAGGGGTTCGAGCGGACAAGAGACCCAGTACTTC
V gene: TRBV6-1
J gene: TRBJ2-5
D gene: -
clone size: many

CDR3 protein: CASSQESPGGSTEAFF
CDR3 DNA: TGTGCCAGCAGCCAAGAATCCCCAGGCGGGAGCACTGAAGCTTTCTTT
V gene: TRBV4-2
J gene: TRBJ1-1
D gene: -
clone size: many

CDR3 protein: CASGPYRGTEAFF
CDR3 DNA: TGTGCCAGCGGCCCGTATAGGGGCACTGAAGCTTTCTTT
V gene: TRBV12-3/TRBV12-4
J gene: TRBJ1-1
D gene: -
clone size: many

CDR3 protein: CASSINGYTEAFF
CDR3 DNA: TGTGCCAGTAGTATAAACGGCTACACTGAAGCTTTCTTT
V gene: TRBV19
J gene: TRBJ1-1
D gene: -
clone size: many